This entry is about one T cell receptor (beta chain). These data are taken from a study of blood T cell repertoires in COVID-19. Across the study: PBMCs, B-cell-depleted T cells, or T cells provided the cDNA or gDNA that made up the material.

The CDR3 has 14 amino acids. Germline CDR1 LNHDA, CDR2 SQIVND (reference sequence). The V and J ends lost 7 bases and 4 bases, in that order; junction bases with no gene match: 4. Authors' methods: Estimation of nucleated cell counts relied on the amplification of reference gene primers. Libraries were prepared by immunoSEQ multiplex PCR; TCRdb keeps only in-frame clonotypes and omits some of them. The D gene and trimming were derived from the DNA, and the V and J assignments and clone size from that table. This repertoire shows about 200,000 clones, around 87% found once; its top ten account for approximately 6.2%.

The sequence came from a man aged 55 to 70 who had recovered from COVID-19. The material sequenced was peripheral blood. The V call is TRBV19, the J call TRBJ1-4, with TRBD1 matching over 9 bases. CDR3 loop: CASNRGQGNEKLFF. CDR3 bases: TGTGCCAGTAACAGGGGGCAGGGTAATGAAAAACTGTTTTTT.